The next 19 T cell receptor beta chains were all read from a single sample in a study of T cell responses to AZD1222 COVID-19 vaccine (dated by TCRdb to about 2021). What this sample's time point label stands for: baseline before first vaccination. Receptors were amplified or captured by the immunoSEQ multiplex PCR assay. TCRdb's version of the immuneACCESS table is confined to in-frame rearrangements and falls short of the full clone set. An unresolved V gene accounts for under half of the shortfall where checked; the remainder is of unknown origin. Within this sample are around 50,000 clones, with around 80% of them counted one time only. 10% to 13% of the sample is taken by the ten largest. The sequenced sample was peripheral blood, obtained on day 0 of AZD1222 vaccination. These receptors all stem from an adult in good health.

The V gene is TRBV9, the J gene TRBJ2-7, with 12 positions matching TRBD2. After removal of 4 bases from V and 4 bases from J, the junction contained 9 bases not matched to a gene. Germline CDR1 is SGDLS and CDR2 is YYNGEE. CDR3 length: 16 amino acids. The CDR3 region is CASSPQPGLAGYEQYF. The CDR3 bases are TGTGCCAGCAGCCCCCAACCGGGACTAGCGGGTTACGAGCAGTACTTC.

This clone was seen only once. At the DNA level, this CDR3 is encoded by other sequences in the same sample as well. The CDR3 region has the DNA TGCGCCAGCAGCTTGACGGGGGTCGCTGAAGCTTTCTTT. Translated, it gives CASSLTGVAEAFF. The rearrangement uses TRBV5-1 and TRBJ1-1, with D perhaps matching TRBD1 (5 bases). Trimming removed 1 base from V and 6 bases from J, with 10 bases in between. CDR1 is SGHRS and CDR2 is YFSETQ in the germline V gene. The CDR3 has 13 amino acids.

This chain joins TRBV7-8 and TRBJ2-7; D is possibly TRBD2 (5 bases). The CDR3 loop spans 14 amino acids. Germline values: CDR1 SGHVS, CDR2 FQNEAQ. Trimming shortened V by 7 bases and J by 6 bases, and 19 bases separated the two germline ends. The CDR3 region has the DNA TGTGCCAGCACAGAGGCTAGCAAGAGGGTCGAGCAGTACTTC. It encodes CASTEASKRVEQYF.

V usage is TRBV4-1 and J usage is TRBJ2-3; TRBD2 matches at 7 bases. CDR1 and CDR2 (germline): MGHRA, YSYEKL. The CDR3 contains 14 residues. V dropped 1 base and J dropped 6; count of bases not matched to a gene: 4. This CDR3 reads CASSQVGGGDTQYF. The CDR3 DNA reads TGCGCCAGCAGCCAAGTCGGGGGAGGGGATACGCAGTATTTT.

CDR3: CASSLQGELGEQYF. In DNA form, the CDR3 reads TGCGCCAGCAGCTTGCAGGGGGAATTGGGCGAGCAGTACTTC. This chain links TRBV5-1 with TRBJ2-7; 7 bases match TRBD1. V lost 1 base, J lost 6 bases, and 7 bases stayed unmatched. Germline V gives CDR1 SGHRS, CDR2 YFSETQ. The CDR3 has 14 amino acids.

As to this clone: This CDR3 is also generated by other DNA sequences in the sample. This chain joins TRBV20-1 and TRBJ1-5; 8 bases map to TRBD1. V shed 5 bases and J 6 bases; nucleotides not matched to a gene: 0. CDR3 length: 11 amino acids. CDR1 DFQATT and CDR2 SNEGSKA come from the germline V gene (reference sequence). CDR3 nucleotide sequence: TGCAGTGCTGACAGGGGTCAGCCCCAGCATTTT. Translating gives CSADRGQPQHF.

This chain connects TRBV7-9 to TRBJ2-7, with TRBD2 identical over 10 bases. The CDR3 totals 15 residues. With 4 bases clipped from V and 7 bases from J, the junction kept 10 bases outside the gene matches. Germline V gene lookup returns CDR1 SEHNR and CDR2 FQNEAQ (reference sequence). This chain's CDR3 is CASSSSGRAPQEQYF. In DNA, the CDR3 is TGTGCCAGCAGCTCGAGCGGGAGGGCCCCGCAGGAGCAGTACTTC.

The V and J genes are TRBV27 and TRBJ1-6; the D is unclear. CDR3 size: 13 residues. CDR1 MNHEY and CDR2 SMNVEV come from the germline V gene (reference sequence). V was trimmed by 0 bases and J by 5 bases, leaving 2 bases between them. CDR3 sequence (DNA): TGTGCCAGCAGTTTATCAGATAATTCACCCCTCCACTTT. Protein product: CASSLSDNSPLHF.

Of note for this clone: The sample carries other DNA sequences with the same CDR3. The chain combines TRBV5-1 with TRBJ1-2, with D possibly TRBD1 on 5 matching bases. Trimming removed 4 bases from V and 0 bases from J, with 7 bases in between. The CDR3 is 13 residues long. The germline gives CDR1 SGHRS, CDR2 YFSETQ. The CDR3 here is CASSPTANYGYTF. The CDR3 region has the DNA TGCGCCAGCAGCCCGACAGCTAACTATGGCTACACCTTC.

J is TRBJ2-7 and V is TRBV28; D perhaps matches TRBD1 (6 bases). Trimming cost V 6 bases and J 0 bases, with 15 bases left between them. Germline V gives CDR1 MDHEN, CDR2 SYDVKM. This CDR3 has 15 residues. The chain's CDR3 is CASRPIDRTSYEQYF. CDR3 bases: TGTGCCAGCAGACCGATAGACAGGACCTCCTACGAGCAGTACTTC.

The chain is built from TRBV3-1 (or the pseudogene TRBV3-2) and TRBJ2-3; TRBD2 matches at 7 bases. The V and J ends lost 4 bases and 0 bases, in that order; junction bases with no gene match: 4. Per the germline V gene, CDR1 is LGHDT and CDR2 is YNNKEL (reference sequence). The CDR3 has 15 residues. Here the CDR3 DNA reads TGTGCCAGCAGCCGACTCGGGGGGAGCACAGATACGCAGTATTTT. This gives the protein CASSRLGGSTDTQYF.

V and J are TRBV7-3 and TRBJ1-1, with D unclear. This CDR3 region has 16 residues. V was pared by 5 bases and J by 0 bases, with 16 bases between. The germline V gene encodes CDR1 SGHTA and CDR2 FQGTGA. In DNA form, the CDR3 reads TGTGCCAGCAGCGTACGGGAGAGACGCATGAACACTGAAGCTTTCTTT. It translates to CASSVRERRMNTEAFF.

This chain connects TRBV7-9 to TRBJ2-1; D is undetermined. Germline lookup yields CDR1 SEHNR and CDR2 FQNEAQ (reference sequence). V was trimmed by 1 base and J by 7 bases, leaving 5 bases between them. This CDR3 is 12 amino acids long. The CDR3 nucleotides are TGTGCCAGCAGCTTAGTCGGTAATGAGCAGTTCTTC. It encodes CASSLVGNEQFF.

The chain carries TRBV18 and TRBJ2-2; 9 positions agree with TRBD1. Looked up from germline, CDR1 is KGHSH and CDR2 is LQKENI. The CDR3 runs 17 residues. With 2 bases clipped from V and 7 bases from J, the junction kept 11 bases outside the gene matches. CDR3 sequence reads: CASSPSRIQGAGGELFF. As DNA, the CDR3 is TGTGCCAGCTCACCATCCCGCATACAGGGGGCTGGCGGGGAGCTGTTTTTT.

V gene TRBV2 combines with J gene TRBJ1-4; 7 nucleotides agree with TRBD1. This CDR3 is 15 amino acids long. The junction had 4 bases not matched to a gene; V was cut back by 6 bases and J by 0 bases. CDR1 is SNHLY and CDR2 is FYNNEI in the germline V gene. The CDR3 loop reads CASRRGLPTNEKLFF. CDR3 sequence (DNA): TGTGCCAGCAGAAGGGGGCTCCCAACTAATGAAAAACTGTTTTTT.

The J gene is TRBJ2-1, the V gene TRBV27; 10 bases map to TRBD2. The CDR3 extends over 14 amino acids. The V and J ends lost 6 bases and 4 bases, in that order; junction bases with no gene match: 3. In germline, CDR1 is MNHEY, CDR2 SMNVEV (reference sequence). CDR3 sequence (DNA): TGTGCCAGCAGCGGACTAGCGGAGTACAATGAGCAGTTCTTC. As protein: CASSGLAEYNEQFF.

In DNA form, the CDR3 reads TGCGCCAGCAGCTTGGGAGGGAGAGGGGGAGAGACCCAGTACTTC. Encoded protein: CASSLGGRGGETQYF. The chain links TRBV5-1 to TRBJ2-5; D possibly corresponds to TRBD1 (6 bases). The CDR3 covers 15 residues. Germline-derived CDR1 and CDR2 are SGHRS and YFSETQ. V was pared by 0 bases and J by 4 bases, with 13 bases between.

The rearrangement links TRBV7-6 to TRBJ2-5; D possibly corresponds to TRBD2 (7 bases). CDR3 length equals 13 residues. The V end was cut by 5 bases, the J end by 5 bases, with 12 bases between. CDR1 and CDR2 (germline): SGHVS, FNYEAQ. The CDR3 DNA is TGTGCCAGCAGCCCGGGGGGCTGGGAGACCCAGTACTTC. As protein: CASSPGGWETQYF.

The chain employs TRBV5-1 and TRBJ1-1; D is possibly TRBD1 (5 bases). There are 14 residues in the CDR3. From germline, CDR1 is SGHRS and CDR2 YFSETQ. The ends were cut back, 4 bases at V and 1 base at J, with 11 bases in the middle. This CDR3 is CASSLDGGNTEAFF. The CDR3 nucleotides are TGCGCCAGCAGCCTGGACGGGGGGAACACTGAAGCTTTCTTT.